This T cell receptor (beta chain) was sequenced in a study of T cells in Graves' hyperthyroidism and ophthalmopathy. The CDR3 is 16 amino acids. Trimming removed 6 bases at V and 9 bases at J, with 24 bases between. Patients were excluded because of uncontrolled infection, other autoimmune disease, pregnancy or lactation. From RNA transcripts, TCR beta CDR3 regions were amplified. The HTBI primer set served for first-round RT-PCR of the TCR CDR3. TCRdb analysed the multiplex PCR reads with MiXCR anew, one entry per CDR3 protein. The table records hundreds of thousands of distinct CDR3 sequences, over 35% of them present only once.

Sequenced input: blood. The chain employs TRBV12-3 or TRBV12-4 and TRBJ1-5; perhaps TRBD1 as D (6 bases). The clonotype originates from a woman between 40 and 55 years old with Graves' hyperthyroidism. CDR3 sequence: CASSPPGGYTQGPQHF. The CDR3 DNA is TGTGCCAGCAGCCCGCCCGGGGGCTACACCCAAGGGCCCCAGCATTTT.